This T cell receptor beta chain was retrieved from a study of OX40 agonist ivuxolimab in advanced cancers. The CDR3 covers 12 residues. Between the trimmed V and J ends, which lost 7 bases and 7 bases, there was a span of 13 bases. Germline V gene lookup returns CDR1 LNHDA and CDR2 SQIVND (reference sequence). The table came from immunoSEQ multiplex PCR; TCRdb's copy has only in-frame clones and leaves some out. The repertoire includes approximately 24,000 clones, approximately 80% of them detected once, and 2% to 2.5% sits in the top ten. Here the sequenced sample was CD4+ or CD8+ T cells sorted from blood, taken in a trial of the OX40 agonist ivuxolimab. The origin of this receptor is an adult with an advanced solid tumor such as melanoma, head and neck, liver or kidney cancer. The genes are TRBV19 and TRBJ1-1; possibly TRBD1 for D (5 bases). CDR3 amino acids: CASTRGRIEAFF. The CDR3 DNA reads as TGTGCCAGTACTAGGGGCCGCATTGAAGCTTTCTTT.